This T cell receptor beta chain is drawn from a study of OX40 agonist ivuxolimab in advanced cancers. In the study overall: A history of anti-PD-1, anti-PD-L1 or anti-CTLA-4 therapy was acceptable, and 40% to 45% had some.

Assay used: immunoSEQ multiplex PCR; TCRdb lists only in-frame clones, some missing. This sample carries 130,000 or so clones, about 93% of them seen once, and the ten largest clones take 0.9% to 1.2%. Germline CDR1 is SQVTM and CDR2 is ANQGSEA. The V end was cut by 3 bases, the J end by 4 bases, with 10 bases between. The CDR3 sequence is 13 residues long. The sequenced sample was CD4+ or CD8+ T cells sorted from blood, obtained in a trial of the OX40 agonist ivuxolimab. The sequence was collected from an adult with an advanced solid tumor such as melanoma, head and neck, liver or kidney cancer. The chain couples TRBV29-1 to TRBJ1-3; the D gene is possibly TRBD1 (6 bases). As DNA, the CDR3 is TGCAGCGTTGAGGGGGCGTACGGAAACACCATATATTTT. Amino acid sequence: CSVEGAYGNTIYF.